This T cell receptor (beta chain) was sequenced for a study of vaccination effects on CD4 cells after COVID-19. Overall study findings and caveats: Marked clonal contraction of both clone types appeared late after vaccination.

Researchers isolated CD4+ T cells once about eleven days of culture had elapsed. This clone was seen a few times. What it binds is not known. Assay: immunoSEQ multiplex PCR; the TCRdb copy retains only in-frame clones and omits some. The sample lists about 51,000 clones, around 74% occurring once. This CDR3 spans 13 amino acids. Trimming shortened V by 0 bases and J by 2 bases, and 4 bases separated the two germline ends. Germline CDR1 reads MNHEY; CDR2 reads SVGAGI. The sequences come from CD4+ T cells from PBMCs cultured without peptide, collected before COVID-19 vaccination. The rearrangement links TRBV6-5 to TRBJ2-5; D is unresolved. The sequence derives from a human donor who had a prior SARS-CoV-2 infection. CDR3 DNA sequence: TGTGCCAGCAGTTACTCCAGACAAGAGACCCAGTACTTC. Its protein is CASSYSRQETQYF.